The 5 T cell receptor beta chains in this list originate from one sample, sequenced in a study of CD8 T cells in Susac syndrome. After extraction with the RNeasy kit, about 0.45 to 1 ug of the RNA was reverse transcribed using random hexamers. TCRdb reprocessed the immunoSEQ multiplex PCR reads with MiXCR, giving one entry per CDR3 protein. Among under 200,000 distinct CDR3 sequences listed, approximately 94% were seen once. The sample comprised CD4+ T cells from PBMCs. These receptors were obtained from a human donor with Susac syndrome.

The chain has TRBV6-2 or TRBV6-3 and TRBJ2-7, with a possible D match to TRBD1 (5 bases). CDR3 length: 20 amino acids. CDR1 MNHEY and CDR2 SVGEGT come from the germline V gene. Trimming removed 0 bases from V and 1 base from J, with 25 bases in between. CDR3 amino acids: CASSYSMGQGPSSRSYEQYF. The CDR3 DNA is TGTGCCAGCAGTTACTCGATGGGGCAGGGTCCTTCCTCCAGATCCTACGAGCAGTACTTC.

The gene calls are TRBV5-4 and TRBJ2-2; D is uncertain. Germline V gene data show CDR1 as SGHNT and CDR2 as YYREEE (reference sequence). Trimming took off 0 bases at V and 0 bases at J, with 6 bases between the two ends. The CDR3 is 15 amino acids. CDR3 sequence (DNA): TGTGCCAGCAGCTTGGAGACCGCGAACACCGGGGAGCTGTTTTTT. Translating gives CASSLETANTGELFF. The full variable domain, rest sourced from reference TRBV5-4 and TRBJ2-2, is ETGVTQSPTHLIKTRGQQVTLRCSSQSGHNTVSWYQQALGQGPQFIFQYYREEENGRGNFPPRFSGLQFPNYSSELNVNALELDDSALYLCASSLETANTGELFFGEGSRLTVL.

V usage is TRBV20-1 and J usage is TRBJ2-7; perhaps TRBD1 as D (6 bases). The CDR3 loop spans 13 amino acids. Germline-derived CDR1 and CDR2 are DFQATT and SNEGSKA (reference sequence). V dropped 5 bases and J dropped 0 bases, with 11 bases sitting between them. In DNA form, the CDR3 reads TGCAGTGCTTTAGACAGGCCCTCCTACGAGCAGTACTTC. This translates into CSALDRPSYEQYF.

The V gene is TRBV4-1, the J gene TRBJ2-1, with TRBD2 matching 12 bases. In germline, CDR1 is MGHRA, CDR2 YSYEKL. Trimming took 9 bases from V and 1 from J; bases not matched to a gene: 4. The CDR3 runs to 15 residues. Here the CDR3 reads CASRTSGNSYNEQFF. The CDR3 DNA reads as TGCGCCAGTAGGACTAGCGGGAATTCCTACAATGAGCAGTTCTTC.

This chain connects TRBV24-1 to TRBJ2-2; 11 bases agree with TRBD1. The germline V gene encodes CDR1 KGHDR and CDR2 SFDVKD. The CDR3 loop spans 14 amino acids. Trimming took 9 bases from V and 5 from J; bases not matched to a gene: 4. The DNA for the CDR3 is TGTGCCACCGCCGGGACAGGGGGTACCGGGGAGCTGTTTTTT. It is translated as CATAGTGGTGELFF.